The following is a TCR beta chain sequence with its context. Its antigen is as yet unknown. V was clipped by 3 bases and J by 2 bases, with 15 bases between them. The length of the CDR3 is 15 residues. Germline assignment: CDR1 GTSNPN and CDR2 SVGIG (reference sequence). These data come from a study of beta chain features in type 1 diabetes. Regarding the study as a whole: For Type 1 diabetes patients, all four CD4+ subsets carried TCRB CDR3s that were moderately but significantly shorter.

The investigators reverse transcribed all of the isolated RNA, so they sequenced expressed TCRB transcripts. Clones were read by immunoSEQ multiplex PCR, and TCRdb kept only the in-frame ones, dropping some. The table lists 600,000 to 700,000 clones, around an eighth of them singletons. This clonotype was obtained from a man under 40 with type 1 diabetes. The material sequenced was naive CD4+ T cells from blood. The chain couples TRBV30 to TRBJ2-3, with TRBD2 as a possible D gene (6 bases). CDR3 amino acids: CAWRYWRGNTDTQYF. The CDR3 bases are TGTGCCTGGAGGTACTGGCGGGGCAACACAGATACGCAGTATTTT.